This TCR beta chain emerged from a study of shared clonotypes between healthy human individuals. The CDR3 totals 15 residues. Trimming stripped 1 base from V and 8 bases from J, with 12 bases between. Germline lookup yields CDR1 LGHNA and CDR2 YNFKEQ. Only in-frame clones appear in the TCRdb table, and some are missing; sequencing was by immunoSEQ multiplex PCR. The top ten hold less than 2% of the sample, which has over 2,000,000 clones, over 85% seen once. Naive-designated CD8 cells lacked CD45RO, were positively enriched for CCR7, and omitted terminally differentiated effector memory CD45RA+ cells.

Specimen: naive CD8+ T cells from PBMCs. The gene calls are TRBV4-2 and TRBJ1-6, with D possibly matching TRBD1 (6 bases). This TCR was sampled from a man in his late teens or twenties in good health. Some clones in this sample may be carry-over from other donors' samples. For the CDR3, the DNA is TGTGCCAGCAGCCAAGGGACAGCGGGGGATTCACCCCTCCACTTT. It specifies CASSQGTAGDSPLHF.